The rows below give T cell receptor beta chains drawn from one sample of a study of T-cell reconstitution after alpha-beta-depleted transplantation in children. TCRdb itself ran the PCR reads through MiXCR, one entry per CDR3 protein. Of fewer than 1 million distinct CDR3 sequences listed, roughly 16% were seen once; the top ten hold around 4.5%. Material: PBMCs, mostly from graft donor cells, obtained 360 days after TCRalphabeta/CD19-depleted stem cell transplant. These receptors originate from a male patient under 18 who had a stem cell transplant for acute lymphoblastic leukemia, so the T cells may come from the graft donor. CDR3s include the opening cysteine and the closing phenylalanine or tryptophan. The order of the fields is J gene, V gene, CDR3 length, CDR3 protein.

j_call: TRBJ2-7; v_call: TRBV18; cdr3_length: 18; cdr3_aa: CASSPGWTSGSRSNEQYF
j_call: TRBJ2-2; v_call: TRBV5-5; cdr3_length: 17; cdr3_aa: CASSWGAPGTTTGELFF
j_call: TRBJ1-2; v_call: TRBV11-1; cdr3_length: 19; cdr3_aa: CASSLAYLVRTGGLYGYTF
j_call: TRBJ2-7; v_call: TRBV28; cdr3_length: 17; cdr3_aa: CASSLSGRAIFGYEQYF
j_call: TRBJ2-7; v_call: TRBV12-3/TRBV12-4; cdr3_length: 15; cdr3_aa: CASSFSWPPPGEQYF
j_call: TRBJ2-3; v_call: TRBV7-8; cdr3_length: 14; cdr3_aa: CASSRQVRTDTQYF
j_call: TRBJ1-6; v_call: TRBV5-1; cdr3_length: 17; cdr3_aa: CASSSSLTGAKRSPLHF
j_call: TRBJ2-3; v_call: TRBV29-1; cdr3_length: 17; cdr3_aa: CSVDNLGQGIEGDTQYF
j_call: TRBJ2-1; v_call: TRBV4-2; cdr3_length: 16; cdr3_aa: CASSQDPHRVMNEQFF
j_call: TRBJ2-7; v_call: TRBV27; cdr3_length: 16; cdr3_aa: CASSPGTPSSSYEQYF
j_call: TRBJ2-2; v_call: TRBV9; cdr3_length: 17; cdr3_aa: CASSVGSRGYHTGELFF
j_call: TRBJ1-1; v_call: TRBV20-1; cdr3_length: 13; cdr3_aa: CSASDGGGTEAFF
j_call: TRBJ2-7; v_call: TRBV4-1; cdr3_length: 14; cdr3_aa: CASSLGKAGYEQYF
j_call: TRBJ1-5; v_call: TRBV20-1; cdr3_length: 17; cdr3_aa: CSATSPGTGGYNQPQHF
j_call: TRBJ2-3; v_call: TRBV2; cdr3_length: 14; cdr3_aa: CASSGWRGVNTQYF
j_call: TRBJ2-3; v_call: TRBV7-2; cdr3_length: 15; cdr3_aa: CASSLVGYHSDTQYF
j_call: TRBJ2-7; v_call: TRBV20-1; cdr3_length: 13; cdr3_aa: CSASSGSAYEQYF